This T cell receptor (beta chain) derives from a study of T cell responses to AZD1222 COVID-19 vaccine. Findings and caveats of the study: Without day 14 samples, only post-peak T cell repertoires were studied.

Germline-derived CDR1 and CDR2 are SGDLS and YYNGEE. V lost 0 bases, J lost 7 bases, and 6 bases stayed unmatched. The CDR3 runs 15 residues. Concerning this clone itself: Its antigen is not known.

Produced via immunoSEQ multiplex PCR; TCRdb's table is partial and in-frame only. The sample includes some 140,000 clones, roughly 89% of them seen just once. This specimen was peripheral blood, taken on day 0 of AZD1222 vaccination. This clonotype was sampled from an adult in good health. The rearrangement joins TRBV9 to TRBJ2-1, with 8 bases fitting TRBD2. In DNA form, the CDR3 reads TGTGCCAGCAGCGTAGGACTAGCGTTGAAGAATGAGCAGTTCTTC. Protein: CASSVGLALKNEQFF.